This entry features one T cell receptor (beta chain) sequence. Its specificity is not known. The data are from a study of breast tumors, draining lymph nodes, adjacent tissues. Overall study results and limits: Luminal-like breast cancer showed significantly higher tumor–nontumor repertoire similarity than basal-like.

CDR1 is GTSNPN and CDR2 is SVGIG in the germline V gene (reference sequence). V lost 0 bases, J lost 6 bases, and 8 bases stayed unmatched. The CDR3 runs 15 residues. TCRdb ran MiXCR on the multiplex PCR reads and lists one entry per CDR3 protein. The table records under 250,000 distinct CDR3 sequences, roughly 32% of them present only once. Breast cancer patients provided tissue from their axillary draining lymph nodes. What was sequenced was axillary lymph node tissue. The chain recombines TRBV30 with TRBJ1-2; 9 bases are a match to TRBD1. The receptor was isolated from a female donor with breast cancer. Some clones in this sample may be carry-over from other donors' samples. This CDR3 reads CAWSVFTGGSDGYTF. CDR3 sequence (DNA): TGTGCCTGGAGTGTATTCACAGGGGGCTCAGATGGCTACACCTTC. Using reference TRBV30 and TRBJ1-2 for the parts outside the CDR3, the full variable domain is SQTIHQWPATLVQPVGSPLSLECTVEGTSNPNLYWYRQAAGRGLQLLFYSVGIGQISSEVPQNLSASRPQDRQFILSSKKLLLSDSGFYLCAWSVFTGGSDGYTFGSGTRLTVV.